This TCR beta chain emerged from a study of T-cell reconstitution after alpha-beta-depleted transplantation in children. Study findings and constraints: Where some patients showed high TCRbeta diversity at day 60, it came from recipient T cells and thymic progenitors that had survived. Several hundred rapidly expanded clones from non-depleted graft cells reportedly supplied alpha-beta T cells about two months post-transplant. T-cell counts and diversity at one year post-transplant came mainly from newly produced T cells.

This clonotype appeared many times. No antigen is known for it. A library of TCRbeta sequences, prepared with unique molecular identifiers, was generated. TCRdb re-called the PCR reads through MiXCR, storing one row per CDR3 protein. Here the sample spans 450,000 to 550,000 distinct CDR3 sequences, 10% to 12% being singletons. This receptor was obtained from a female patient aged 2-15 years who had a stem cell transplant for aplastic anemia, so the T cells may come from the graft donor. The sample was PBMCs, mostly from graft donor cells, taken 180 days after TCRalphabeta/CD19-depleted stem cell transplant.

The CDR3 sequence is CASSQDLGYTEAFF. The CDR3 coding sequence is TGCGCCAGCAGCCAAGATCTGGGTTACACTGAAGCTTTCTTT. The chain is built from TRBV4-3 and TRBJ1-1, with D unclear. This CDR3 comprises 14 residues. Germline V gives CDR1 LGHNA, CDR2 YSLEER. V dropped 0 bases and J dropped 3 bases, with 8 bases sitting between them.